A single sample gave rise to the 3 T cell receptor beta chains below, sequenced in a study of blood T cell repertoires in COVID-19. The method was immunoSEQ multiplex PCR; TCRdb's version includes in-frame clones alone and lacks a portion of them. The table records fewer than 120,000 clones, roughly nine tenths of them present only once. The sample comprised peripheral blood. These receptors originate from a human donor in a cohort sampled during active COVID-19.

CDR3 nucleotides: TGTGCCAGCAGTGAACCCCACCCAGCGGGTACCCACGAGCAGTACTTC. This encodes CASSEPHPAGTHEQYF. V usage is TRBV13 and J usage is TRBJ2-7, with D perhaps TRBD2 (6 bases). CDR3 length: 16 residues. V was shortened by 6 bases and J by 5 bases, with 23 bases between the two germline ends. Germline lookup yields CDR1 PRHDT and CDR2 FYEKMQ (reference sequence).

J is TRBJ2-7 and V is TRBV5-4; possible D gene TRBD1, 6 bases. The CDR3 covers 15 residues. V dropped 0 bases and J dropped 1 base, with 11 bases sitting between them. The germline gives CDR1 SGHNT, CDR2 YYREEE (reference sequence). Here the CDR3 reads CASSLGQGLSYEQYF. CDR3 sequence (DNA): TGTGCCAGCAGCTTGGGGCAGGGGCTTTCCTACGAGCAGTACTTC.

This clone was found once. The rearrangement links TRBV7-8 to TRBJ1-1; TRBD1 agrees at 7 bases. J was trimmed by 0 bases and V by 2 bases; bases with no gene match: 9. Germline V CDR1 and CDR2: SGHVS, FQNEAQ. The CDR3 is 17 amino acids. The chain's CDR3 is CASSLRAGQVMNTEAFF. DNA for the CDR3: TGTGCCAGCAGCTTAAGGGCTGGACAGGTAATGAACACTGAAGCTTTCTTT.